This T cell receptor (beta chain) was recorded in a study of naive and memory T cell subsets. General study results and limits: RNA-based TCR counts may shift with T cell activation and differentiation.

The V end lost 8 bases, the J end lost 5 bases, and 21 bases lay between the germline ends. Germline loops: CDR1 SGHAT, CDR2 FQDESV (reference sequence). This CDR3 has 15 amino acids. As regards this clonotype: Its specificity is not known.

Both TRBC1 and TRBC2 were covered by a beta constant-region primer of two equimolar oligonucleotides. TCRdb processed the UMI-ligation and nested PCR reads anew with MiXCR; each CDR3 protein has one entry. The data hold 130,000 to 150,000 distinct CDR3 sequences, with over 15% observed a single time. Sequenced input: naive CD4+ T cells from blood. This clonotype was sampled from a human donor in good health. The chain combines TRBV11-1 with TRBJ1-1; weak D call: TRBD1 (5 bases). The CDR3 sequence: CASANTKGFGTEAFF. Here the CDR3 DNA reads TGTGCCAGCGCCAATACCAAGGGGTTCGGGACTGAAGCTTTCTTT.